The subject of this entry is one TCR beta chain. What it recognizes is unknown. This CDR3 comprises 13 residues. Germline V CDR1 and CDR2: MNHEY, SVGAGI. J was trimmed by 8 bases and V by 2 bases; bases with no gene match: 5. This record comes from a study of immune cell composition in non-small cell lung cancer. Study-wide results and limits: Lung squamous cell carcinoma tumours had significantly higher top 10 clone scores and productive clonality than lung adenocarcinoma.

Sequenced by immunoSEQ multiplex PCR; TCRdb stores in-frame clones only, minus some. The table records thousands of clones, roughly 70% of them present only once. This chain connects TRBV6-5 to TRBJ1-2; 7 bases align to TRBD1. The sequencing sample was made of lung tumor tissue. The TCR originated in a human donor with non-small cell lung cancer. CDR3 sequence (DNA): TGTGCCAGCAGTTACGAGGGGGCGCGGGGCTACACCTTC. Its protein is CASSYEGARGYTF.